This T cell receptor beta chain comes out of a study of blood T cell repertoires in COVID-19. In germline, CDR1 is SGHRS, CDR2 YFSETQ. Trimming took off 2 bases at V and 3 bases at J, with 12 bases between the two ends. This CDR3 has 14 amino acids. Here immunoSEQ multiplex PCR was the method, and the copy in TCRdb shows in-frame clones only, minus some. The sample has 85,000 to 100,000 clones, 75% to 85% seen once. This chain connects TRBV5-1 to TRBJ2-7; D perhaps matches TRBD1 (6 bases). Specimen: peripheral blood. This clonotype was obtained from a man aged 80 or over with COVID-19, enrolled during active disease. Here the CDR3 reads CASSFAGQLYEQYF. For the CDR3, the DNA is TGCGCCAGCAGCTTTGCCGGACAGCTCTACGAGCAGTACTTC.